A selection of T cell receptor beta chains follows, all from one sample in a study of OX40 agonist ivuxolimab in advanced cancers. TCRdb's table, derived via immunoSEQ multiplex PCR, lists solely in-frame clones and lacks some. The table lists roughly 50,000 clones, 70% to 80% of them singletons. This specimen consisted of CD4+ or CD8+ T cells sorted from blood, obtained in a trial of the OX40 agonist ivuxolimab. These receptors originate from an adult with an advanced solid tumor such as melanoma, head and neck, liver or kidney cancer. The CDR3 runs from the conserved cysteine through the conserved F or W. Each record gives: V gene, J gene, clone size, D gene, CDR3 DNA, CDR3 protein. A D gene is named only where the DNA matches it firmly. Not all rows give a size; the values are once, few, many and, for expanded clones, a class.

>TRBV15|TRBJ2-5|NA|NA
TGTGCCACCAGCAGGCCCCCGGGAACAAAAGAGACCCAGTACTTC
CATSRPPGTKETQYF
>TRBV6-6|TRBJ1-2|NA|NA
TGTGCCAGCAGTTACTCGTCCGATCCGTATTACTATGGCTACACCTTC
CASSYSSDPYYYGYTF
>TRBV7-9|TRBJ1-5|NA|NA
TGTGCCAGCAGTGTGGACGGTGGCAATCAGCCCCAGCATTTT
CASSVDGGNQPQHF
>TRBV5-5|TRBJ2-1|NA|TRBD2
TGTGCCAGCAGCTTGGGACTAGCAGAACACAATGAGCAGTTCTTC
CASSLGLAEHNEQFF
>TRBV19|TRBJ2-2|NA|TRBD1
TGTGCCAGTGCCCGACGCGGGACAGGGGGGCCCGGGGAGCTGTTTTTT
CASARRGTGGPGELFF
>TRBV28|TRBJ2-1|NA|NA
TGTGCCAGCAGTTTGAAAGGGAGCTCCTACAATGAGCAGTTCTTC
CASSLKGSSYNEQFF
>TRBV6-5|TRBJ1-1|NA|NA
TGTGCCAGCAGTTACCTAGACACCAACACTGAAGCTTTCTTT
CASSYLDTNTEAFF
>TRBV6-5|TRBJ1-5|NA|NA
TGTGCCAGCAGAGAGGGTAACCAGCCCCAGCATTTT
CASREGNQPQHF
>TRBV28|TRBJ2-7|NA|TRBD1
TGTGCCAGCAGCCCGGGACAGAGCTACGAGCAGTACTTC
CASSPGQSYEQYF
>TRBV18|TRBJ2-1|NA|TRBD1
TGTGCCAGCTCACCACCGACAGGGGGGAATGAGCAGTTCTTC
CASSPPTGGNEQFF
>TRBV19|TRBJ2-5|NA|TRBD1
TGTGCCAGCGGACAGGGGAAAGAGACCCAGTACTTC
CASGQGKETQYF
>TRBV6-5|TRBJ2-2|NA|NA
TGTGCCAGCCAGGAGACGAACACCGGGGAGCTGTTTTTT
CASQETNTGELFF
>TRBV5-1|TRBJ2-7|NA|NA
TGCGCCAGCAGCTTGGCCCTGCAGGGAGGTGACTACGAGCAGTACTTC
CASSLALQGGDYEQYF
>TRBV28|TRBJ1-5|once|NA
TGTGCCAGCAGTTTACCCAGTCAGAGCAATCAGCCCCAGCATTTT
CASSLPSQSNQPQHF
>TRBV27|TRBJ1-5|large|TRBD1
TGTGCCAGCAGTTTATCCGCCGGACAGGGTAGCAATCAGCCCCAGCATTTT
CASSLSAGQGSNQPQHF
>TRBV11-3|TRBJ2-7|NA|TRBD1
TGTGCCAGCAGCTTAGATGGAAGAGGGGGCAAGGACGAGCAGTACTTC
CASSLDGRGGKDEQYF
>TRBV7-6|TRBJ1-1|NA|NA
TGTGCCAGCACCATGACCAACGGACAGAGGACTGAAGCTTTCTTT
CASTMTNGQRTEAFF
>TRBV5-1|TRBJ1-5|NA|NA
TGCGCCAGCAGCCCCGGGCACTCCAGCGCGGGTCAGCCCCAGCATTTT
CASSPGHSSAGQPQHF
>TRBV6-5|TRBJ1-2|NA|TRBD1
TGTGCCAGCAGTTATCCAGGGGGGAGCTATGGCTACACCTTC
CASSYPGGSYGYTF
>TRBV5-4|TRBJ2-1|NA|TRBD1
TGTGCCAGCAGGGACGGACAGGGCATTTACAATGAGCAGTTCTTC
CASRDGQGIYNEQFF
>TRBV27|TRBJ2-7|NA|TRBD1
TGTGCCAGCAGTCGGACAGGGGGCCTCTACGAGCAGTACTTC
CASSRTGGLYEQYF
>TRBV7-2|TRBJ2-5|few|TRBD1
TGTGCCAGCAGCCCGCTGCGGGACAGGGGGCTAGAGACCCAGTACTTC
CASSPLRDRGLETQYF